The next 9 T cell receptor beta chains were all read from a single sample in a study of cytomegalovirus exposure and HLA in healthy donors. Only in-frame clones appear in the TCRdb table, and some are missing; sequencing was by immunoSEQ multiplex PCR. Seen here are hundreds of thousands of clones, more than 80% observed once, and the top ten hold 0.65% to 0.95%. The material sequenced was PBMCs. Source of these receptors: a woman younger than 35 in good health and CMV-seronegative.

The chain is built from TRBV2 and TRBJ2-1; D unclear. Germline CDR1 and CDR2: SNHLY and FYNNEI. With 8 bases removed from V and 7 bases from J, the gap between germline ends came to 12 bases. This CDR3 has 12 residues. Here the CDR3 reads CASEEIMNEQFF. DNA of the CDR3: TGTGCCAGCGAAGAGATAATGAATGAGCAGTTCTTC. The full variable domain, in which reference TRBV2 and TRBJ2-1 provide the parts outside the CDR3, is EPEVTQTPSHQVTQMGQEVILRCVPISNHLYFYWYRQILGQKVEFLVSFYNNEISEKSEIFDDQFSVERPDGSNFTLKIRSTKLEDSAMYFCASEEIMNEQFFGPGTRLTVL.

Notes on this clone: The sample carries other DNA sequences with the same CDR3. The chain is built from TRBV2 and TRBJ2-2; 12 bases agree with TRBD2. The germline gives CDR1 SNHLY, CDR2 FYNNEI. The CDR3 has 15 amino acids. Unmatched junction bases numbered 2, after V lost 4 bases and J lost 5 bases. The CDR3 nucleotides are TGTGCCAGCAGTGGCCTAGCGGGGGGGACCGGGGAGCTGTTTTTT. This encodes CASSGLAGGTGELFF.

V usage is TRBV28 and J usage is TRBJ2-7; TRBD2 matches at 9 bases. The CDR3 has 15 amino acids. V trimming: 5 bases; J trimming: 5 bases; junction bases outside the gene matches: 10. The germline V gene has CDR1 MDHEN and CDR2 SYDVKM. CDR3 loop: CASSLYSGRGNEQYF. CDR3 nucleotides: TGTGCCAGCAGTCTCTATAGCGGGAGAGGTAACGAGCAGTACTTC.

V usage is TRBV7-9 and J usage is TRBJ1-2, with D possibly TRBD1 on 6 matching bases. This CDR3 has 15 amino acids. CDR1 is SEHNR, CDR2 FQNEAQ, per germline (reference sequence). V gave up 5 bases and J gave up 5 bases, with 18 bases separating them. In DNA, the CDR3 is TGTGCCAGCAGCGCAGGGGAGGGCTTTCGTTATGGCTACACCTTC. Amino acids: CASSAGEGFRYGYTF.

V and J are TRBV9 and TRBJ2-6; 7 positions agree with TRBD1. CDR1 is SGDLS, CDR2 YYNGEE, per germline. Germline trimming cut 2 bases from V and 1 base from J; bases unmatched to any gene: 6. This CDR3 contains 17 residues. The CDR3 loop reads CASSVIGGTSGANVLTF. CDR3 coding DNA: TGTGCCAGCAGCGTTATAGGGGGCACGTCTGGGGCCAACGTCCTGACTTTC.

V usage is TRBV13 and J usage is TRBJ2-3; a possible D gene is TRBD2 (5 bases). The V gene lost 2 bases and the J gene lost 2 bases, with 14 bases spanning the gap. The CDR3 is 16 residues long. The germline V gene has CDR1 PRHDT and CDR2 FYEKMQ (reference sequence). CDR3 DNA: TGTGCCAGCAGCTTATCGGGTCGAGGGTACACAGATACGCAGTATTTT. Protein: CASSLSGRGYTDTQYF. The full variable domain, its missing parts supplied by reference TRBV13 and TRBJ2-3, is AAGVIQSPRHLIKEKRETATLKCYPIPRHDTVYWYQQGPGQDPQFLISFYEKMQSDKGSIPDRFSAQQFSDYHSELNMSSLELGDSALYFCASSLSGRGYTDTQYFGPGTRLTVL.

This clone was seen more than once but under ten times. V gene TRBV18 combines with J gene TRBJ2-7; D is ambiguous. The V and J ends lost 5 bases and 6 bases respectively, with 8 bases between them. This CDR3 spans 11 amino acids. CDR1 KGHSH and CDR2 LQKENI come from the germline V gene. DNA of the CDR3: TGTGCCAGCTCAGCAACGAGCGAGCAGTACTTC. It specifies CASSATSEQYF.

The chain recombines TRBV5-1 with TRBJ2-1; TRBD2 matches 7 bases. Per germline, CDR1 SGHRS and CDR2 YFSETQ. The CDR3 length is 14 residues. Trimming removed 4 bases from V and 7 bases from J; junction bases left unmatched: 8. In DNA form, the CDR3 reads TGCGCCAGCAGCGATCCGGGAGGTCCGAATGAGCAGTTCTTC. Protein sequence: CASSDPGGPNEQFF.

The V and J genes are TRBV5-8 and TRBJ2-3, with 10 bases that match TRBD2. CDR3 length: 16 amino acids. Per germline, CDR1 SGHTS and CDR2 YDEGEE. The junction had 7 bases not matched to a gene; V was cut back by 3 bases and J by 3 bases. CDR3 in amino acids: CASSSGAGGITDTQYF. The CDR3 DNA reads as TGTGCCAGCAGCTCCGGAGCGGGGGGGATAACAGATACGCAGTATTTT.